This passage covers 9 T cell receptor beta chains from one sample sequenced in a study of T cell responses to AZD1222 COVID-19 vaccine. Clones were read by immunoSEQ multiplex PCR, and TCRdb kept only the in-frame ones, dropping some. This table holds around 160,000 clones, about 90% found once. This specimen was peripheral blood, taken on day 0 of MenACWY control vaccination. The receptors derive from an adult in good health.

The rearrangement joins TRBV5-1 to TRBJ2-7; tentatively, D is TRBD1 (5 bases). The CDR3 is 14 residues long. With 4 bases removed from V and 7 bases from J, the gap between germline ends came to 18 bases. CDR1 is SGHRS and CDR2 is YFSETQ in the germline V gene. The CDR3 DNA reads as TGCGCCAGCAGCCTTCGGACGGACATTAATGAGCAGTACTTC. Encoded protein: CASSLRTDINEQYF.

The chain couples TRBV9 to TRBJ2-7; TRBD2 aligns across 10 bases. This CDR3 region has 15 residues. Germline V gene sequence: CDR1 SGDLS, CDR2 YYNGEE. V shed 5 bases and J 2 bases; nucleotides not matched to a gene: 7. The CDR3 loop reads CASSALSGGAYEQYF. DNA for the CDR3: TGTGCCAGCAGTGCCCTAAGCGGGGGGGCCTACGAGCAGTACTTC.

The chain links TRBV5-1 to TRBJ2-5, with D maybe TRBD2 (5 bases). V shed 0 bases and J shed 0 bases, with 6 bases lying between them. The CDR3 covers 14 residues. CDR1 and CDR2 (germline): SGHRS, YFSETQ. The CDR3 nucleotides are TGCGCCAGCAGCTTGGGAGGGTACCAAGAGACCCAGTACTTC. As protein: CASSLGGYQETQYF.

CDR3 sequence (DNA): TGTGCCAGCAGTTTATCGGCCCTCCTTAGGGACTCCTATAATTCACCCCTCCACTTT. This sequence encodes CASSLSALLRDSYNSPLHF. The chain links TRBV27 to TRBJ1-6, with D unclear. Trimming pared 0 bases from V and 0 bases from J, leaving 15 bases between. This CDR3 has 19 amino acids. The V gene's germline CDR1 is MNHEY and CDR2 SMNVEV (reference sequence).

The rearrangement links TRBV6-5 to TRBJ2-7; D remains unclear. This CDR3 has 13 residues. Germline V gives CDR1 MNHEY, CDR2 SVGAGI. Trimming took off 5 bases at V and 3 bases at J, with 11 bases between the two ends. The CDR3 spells CASSIKLDYEQYF. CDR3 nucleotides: TGTGCCAGCAGTATCAAACTTGACTACGAGCAGTACTTC.

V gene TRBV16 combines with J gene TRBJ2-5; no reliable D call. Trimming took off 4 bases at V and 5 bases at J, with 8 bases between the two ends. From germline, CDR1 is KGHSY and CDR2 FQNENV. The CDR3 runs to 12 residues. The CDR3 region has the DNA TGTGCCAGCAGCCCCCGTCGGGAGACCCAGTACTTC. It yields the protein CASSPRRETQYF.

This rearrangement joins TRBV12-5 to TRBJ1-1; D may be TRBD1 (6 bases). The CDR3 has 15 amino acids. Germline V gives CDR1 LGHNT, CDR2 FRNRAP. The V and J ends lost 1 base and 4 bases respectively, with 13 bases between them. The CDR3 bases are TGTGCTAGTGGTTTGGAACGAGGGGGGGGCACTGAAGCTTTCTTT. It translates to CASGLERGGGTEAFF.

The CDR3: CASSPAVGTGVLYGYTF. Here the CDR3 DNA reads TGTGCCAGCAGCCCTGCTGTGGGGACAGGGGTGTTGTACGGCTACACCTTC. The genes are TRBV6-4 and TRBJ1-2; TRBD1 agrees at 10 bases. J gave up 8 bases and V 6 bases, and 18 bases lay outside the gene matches. This CDR3 is 17 amino acids long. Germline V gene data show CDR1 as MRHNA and CDR2 as SNTAGT.

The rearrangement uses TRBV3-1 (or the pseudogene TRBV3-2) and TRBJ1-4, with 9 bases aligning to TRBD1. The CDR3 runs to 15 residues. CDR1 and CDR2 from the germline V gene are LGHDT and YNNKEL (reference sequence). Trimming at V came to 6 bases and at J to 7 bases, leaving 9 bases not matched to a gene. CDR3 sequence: CASSPGQGNSEKLFF. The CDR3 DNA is TGTGCCAGCAGTCCTGGACAGGGGAACAGTGAAAAACTGTTTTTT.